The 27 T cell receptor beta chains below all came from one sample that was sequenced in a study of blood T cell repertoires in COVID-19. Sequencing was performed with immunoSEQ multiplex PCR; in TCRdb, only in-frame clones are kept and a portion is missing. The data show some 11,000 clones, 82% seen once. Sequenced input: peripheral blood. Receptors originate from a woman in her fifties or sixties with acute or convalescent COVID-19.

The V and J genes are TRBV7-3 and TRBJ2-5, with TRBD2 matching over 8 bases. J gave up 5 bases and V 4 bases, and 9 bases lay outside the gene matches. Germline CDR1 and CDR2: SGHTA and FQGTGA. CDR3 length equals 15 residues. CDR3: CASSSTGGLAETQYF. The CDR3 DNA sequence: TGTGCCAGCAGCTCCACGGGGGGGCTAGCGGAGACCCAGTACTTC.

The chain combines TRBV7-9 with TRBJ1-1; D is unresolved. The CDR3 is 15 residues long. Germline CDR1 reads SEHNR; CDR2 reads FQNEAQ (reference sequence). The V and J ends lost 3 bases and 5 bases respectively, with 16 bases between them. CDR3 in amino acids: CASSFTEGAETEAFF. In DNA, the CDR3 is TGTGCCAGCAGCTTTACCGAGGGAGCTGAAACTGAAGCTTTCTTT.

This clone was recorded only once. The CDR3 DNA reads as TGTGCCAGCAGCCCCCGGGACAGCAAAAAAGTCAATGAGCAGTTCTTC. Its translation: CASSPRDSKKVNEQFF. The chain recombines TRBV9 with TRBJ2-1; TRBD1 aligns across 7 bases. The CDR3 totals 16 residues. V lost 4 bases, J lost 6 bases, and 13 bases stayed unmatched. CDR1 and CDR2 (germline): SGDLS, YYNGEE.

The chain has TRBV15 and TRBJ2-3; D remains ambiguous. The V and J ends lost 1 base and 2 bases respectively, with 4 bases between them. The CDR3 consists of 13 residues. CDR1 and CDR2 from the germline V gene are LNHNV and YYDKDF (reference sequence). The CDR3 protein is CATSRVATDTQYF. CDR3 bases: TGTGCCACCAGCAGAGTAGCCACAGATACGCAGTATTTT.

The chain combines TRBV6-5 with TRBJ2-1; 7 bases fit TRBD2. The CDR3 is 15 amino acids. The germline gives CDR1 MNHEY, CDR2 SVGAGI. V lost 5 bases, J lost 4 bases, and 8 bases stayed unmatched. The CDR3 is CASSRRSGAYNEQFF. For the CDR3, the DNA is TGTGCCAGCAGTCGCCGGAGCGGGGCATACAATGAGCAGTTCTTC.

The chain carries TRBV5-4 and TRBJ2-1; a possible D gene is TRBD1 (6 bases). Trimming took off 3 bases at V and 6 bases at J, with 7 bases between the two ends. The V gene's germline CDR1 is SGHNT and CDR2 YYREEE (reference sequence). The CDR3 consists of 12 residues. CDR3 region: CASSYRVNEQFF. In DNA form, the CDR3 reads TGTGCCAGCAGCTACAGGGTCAATGAGCAGTTCTTC. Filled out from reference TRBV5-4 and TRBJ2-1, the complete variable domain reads ETGVTQSPTHLIKTRGQQVTLRCSSQSGHNTVSWYQQALGQGPQFIFQYYREEENGRGNFPPRFSGLQFPNYSSELNVNALELDDSALYLCASSYRVNEQFFGPGTRLTVL.

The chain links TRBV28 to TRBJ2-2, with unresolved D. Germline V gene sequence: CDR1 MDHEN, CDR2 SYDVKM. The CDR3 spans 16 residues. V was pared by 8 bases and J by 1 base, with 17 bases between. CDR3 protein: CASGRLWIRNTGELFF. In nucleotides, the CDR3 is TGTGCCAGCGGCAGGCTGTGGATCCGGAACACCGGGGAGCTGTTTTTT.

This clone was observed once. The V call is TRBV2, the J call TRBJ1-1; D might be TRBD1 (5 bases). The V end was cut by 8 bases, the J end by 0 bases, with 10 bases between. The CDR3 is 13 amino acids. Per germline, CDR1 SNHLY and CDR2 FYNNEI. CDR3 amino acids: CASGADLNTEAFF. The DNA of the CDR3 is TGTGCCAGCGGGGCAGACCTGAACACTGAAGCTTTCTTT.

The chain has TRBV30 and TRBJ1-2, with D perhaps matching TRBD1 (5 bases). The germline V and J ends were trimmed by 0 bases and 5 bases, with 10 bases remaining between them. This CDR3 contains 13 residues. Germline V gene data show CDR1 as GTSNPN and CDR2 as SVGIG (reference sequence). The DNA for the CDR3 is TGTGCCTGGAGTGTACAACAGGCATATGGCTACACCTTC. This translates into CAWSVQQAYGYTF. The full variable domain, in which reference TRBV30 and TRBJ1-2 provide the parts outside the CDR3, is SQTIHQWPATLVQPVGSPLSLECTVEGTSNPNLYWYRQAAGRGLQLLFYSVGIGQISSEVPQNLSASRPQDRQFILSSKKLLLSDSGFYLCAWSVQQAYGYTFGSGTRLTVV.

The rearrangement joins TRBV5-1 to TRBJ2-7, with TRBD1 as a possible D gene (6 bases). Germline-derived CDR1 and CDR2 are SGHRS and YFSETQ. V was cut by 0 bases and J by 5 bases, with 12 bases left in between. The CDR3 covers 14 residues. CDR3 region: CASSLGQVWHEQYF. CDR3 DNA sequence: TGCGCCAGCAGCTTGGGACAGGTCTGGCACGAGCAGTACTTC. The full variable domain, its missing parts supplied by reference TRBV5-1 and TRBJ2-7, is KAGVTQTPRYLIKTRGQQVTLSCSPISGHRSVSWYQQTPGQGLQFLFEYFSETQRNKGNFPGRFSGRQFSNSRSEMNVSTLELGDSALYLCASSLGQVWHEQYFGPGTRLTVT.

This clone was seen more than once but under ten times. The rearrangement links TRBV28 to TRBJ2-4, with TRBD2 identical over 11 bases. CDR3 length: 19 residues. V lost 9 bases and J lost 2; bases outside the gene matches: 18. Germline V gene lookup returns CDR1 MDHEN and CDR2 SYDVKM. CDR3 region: CASQTLAGGRSLPKNIQYF. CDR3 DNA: TGTGCCAGTCAGACTTTAGCGGGGGGGCGATCACTACCCAAAAACATTCAGTACTTC. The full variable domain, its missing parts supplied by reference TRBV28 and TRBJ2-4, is DVKVTQSSRYLVKRTGEKVFLECVQDMDHENMFWYRQDPGLGLRLIYFSYDVKMKEKGDIPEGYSVSREKKERFSLILESASTNQTSMYLCASQTLAGGRSLPKNIQYFGAGTRLSVL.

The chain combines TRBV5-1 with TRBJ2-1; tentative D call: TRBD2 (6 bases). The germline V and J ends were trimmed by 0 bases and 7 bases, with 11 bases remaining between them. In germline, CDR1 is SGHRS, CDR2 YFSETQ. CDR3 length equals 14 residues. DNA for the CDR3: TGCGCCAGCAGCTTGGCGGGGGTTGGTAATGAGCAGTTCTTC. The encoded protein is CASSLAGVGNEQFF.

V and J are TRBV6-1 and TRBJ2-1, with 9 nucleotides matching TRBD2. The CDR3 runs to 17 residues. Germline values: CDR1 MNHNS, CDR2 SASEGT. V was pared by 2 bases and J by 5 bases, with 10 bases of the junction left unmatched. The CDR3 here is CASSEWIGRGGDNEQFF. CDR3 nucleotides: TGTGCCAGCAGTGAATGGATCGGGCGGGGGGGCGACAATGAGCAGTTCTTC.

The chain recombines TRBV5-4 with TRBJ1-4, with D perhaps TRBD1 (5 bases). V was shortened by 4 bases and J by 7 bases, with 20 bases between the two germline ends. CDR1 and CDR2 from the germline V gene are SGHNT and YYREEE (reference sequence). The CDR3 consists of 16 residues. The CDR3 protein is CASSPGRGRGTEKLFF. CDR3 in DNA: TGTGCCAGCAGCCCCGGAAGGGGTCGAGGTACTGAAAAACTGTTTTTT.

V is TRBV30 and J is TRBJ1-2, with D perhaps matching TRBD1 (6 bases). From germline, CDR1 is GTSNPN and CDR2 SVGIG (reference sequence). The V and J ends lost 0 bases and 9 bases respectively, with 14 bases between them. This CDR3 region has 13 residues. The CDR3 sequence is CAWSVGRGLSYTF. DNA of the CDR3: TGTGCCTGGAGTGTAGGCAGGGGCCTGAGCTACACCTTC.

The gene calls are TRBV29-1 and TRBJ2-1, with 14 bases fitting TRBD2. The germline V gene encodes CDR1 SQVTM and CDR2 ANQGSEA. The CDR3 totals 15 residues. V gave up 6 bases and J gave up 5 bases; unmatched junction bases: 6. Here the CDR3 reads CSVRTSGGPNNEQFF. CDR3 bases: TGCAGCGTCCGGACTAGCGGGGGGCCTAACAATGAGCAGTTCTTC.

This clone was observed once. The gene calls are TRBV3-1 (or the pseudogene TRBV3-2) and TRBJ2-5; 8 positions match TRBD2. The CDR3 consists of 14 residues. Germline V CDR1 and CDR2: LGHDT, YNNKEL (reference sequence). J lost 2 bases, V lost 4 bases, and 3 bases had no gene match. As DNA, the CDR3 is TGTGCCAGCAGCCCACTAGCGGAGCAAGAGACCCAGTACTTC. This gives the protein CASSPLAEQETQYF.

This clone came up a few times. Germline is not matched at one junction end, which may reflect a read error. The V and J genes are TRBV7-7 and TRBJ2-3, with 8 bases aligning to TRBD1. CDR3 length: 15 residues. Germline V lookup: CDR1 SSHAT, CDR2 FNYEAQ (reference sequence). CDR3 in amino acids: CASSRLDRGTDTQYF. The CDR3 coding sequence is TGTGCTAGCAGCCGTCTCGACAGGGGTACAGATACGCAGTATTTT. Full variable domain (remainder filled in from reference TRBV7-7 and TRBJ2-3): GAGVSQSPRYKVTKRGQDVTLRCDPISSHATLYWYQQALGQGPEFLTYFNYEAQPDKSGLPSDRFSAERPEGSISTLTIQRTEQRDSAMYRCASSRLDRGTDTQYFGPGTRLTVL.

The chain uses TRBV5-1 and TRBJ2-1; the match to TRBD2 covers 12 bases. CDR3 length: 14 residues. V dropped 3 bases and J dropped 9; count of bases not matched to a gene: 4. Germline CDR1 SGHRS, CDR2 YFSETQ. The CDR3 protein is CASSSLAGGLEQFF. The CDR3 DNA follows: TGCGCCAGCAGCTCCCTAGCGGGGGGGCTTGAGCAGTTCTTC.

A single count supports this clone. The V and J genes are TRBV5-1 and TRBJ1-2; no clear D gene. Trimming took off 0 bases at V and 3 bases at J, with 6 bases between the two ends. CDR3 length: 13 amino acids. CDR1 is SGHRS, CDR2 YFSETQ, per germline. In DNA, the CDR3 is TGCGCCAGCAGCTTGGTCCGGGACTATGGCTACACCTTC. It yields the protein CASSLVRDYGYTF.

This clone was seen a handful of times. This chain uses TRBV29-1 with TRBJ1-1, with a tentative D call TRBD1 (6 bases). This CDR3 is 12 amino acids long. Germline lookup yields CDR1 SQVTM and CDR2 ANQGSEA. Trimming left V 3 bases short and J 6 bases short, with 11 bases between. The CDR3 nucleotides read TGCAGCGTTGAGGAACAGGGCGCTGAAGCTTTCTTT. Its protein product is CSVEEQGAEAFF.

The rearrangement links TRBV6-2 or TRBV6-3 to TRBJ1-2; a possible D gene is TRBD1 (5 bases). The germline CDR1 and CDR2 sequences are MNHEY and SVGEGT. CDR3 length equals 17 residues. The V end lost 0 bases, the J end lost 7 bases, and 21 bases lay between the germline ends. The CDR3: CASSYSGSNTDSTGYTF. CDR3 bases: TGTGCCAGCAGTTACTCGGGGTCAAACACCGACAGCACTGGCTACACCTTC.

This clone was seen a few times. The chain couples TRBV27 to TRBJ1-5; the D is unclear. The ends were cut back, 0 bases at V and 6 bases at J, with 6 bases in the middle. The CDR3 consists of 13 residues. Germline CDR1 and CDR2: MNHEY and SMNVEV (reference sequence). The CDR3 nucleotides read TGTGCCAGCAGTTTATCAGCGGGTCAGCCCCAGCATTTT. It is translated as CASSLSAGQPQHF.

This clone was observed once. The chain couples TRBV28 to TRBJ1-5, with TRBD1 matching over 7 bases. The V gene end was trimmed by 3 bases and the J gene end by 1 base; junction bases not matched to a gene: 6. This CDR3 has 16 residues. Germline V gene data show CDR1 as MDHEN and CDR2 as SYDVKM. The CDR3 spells CASSFVDRKSNQPQHF. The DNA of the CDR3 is TGTGCCAGCAGTTTCGTGGACAGGAAAAGCAATCAGCCCCAGCATTTT. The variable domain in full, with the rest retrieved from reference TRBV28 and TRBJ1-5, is DVKVTQSSRYLVKRTGEKVFLECVQDMDHENMFWYRQDPGLGLRLIYFSYDVKMKEKGDIPEGYSVSREKKERFSLILESASTNQTSMYLCASSFVDRKSNQPQHFGDGTRLSIL.

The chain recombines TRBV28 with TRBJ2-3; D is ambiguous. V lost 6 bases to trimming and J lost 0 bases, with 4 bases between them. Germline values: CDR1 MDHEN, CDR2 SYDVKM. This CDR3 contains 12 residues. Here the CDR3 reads CASRLSTDTQYF. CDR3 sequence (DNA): TGTGCCAGCAGACTGAGCACAGATACGCAGTATTTT. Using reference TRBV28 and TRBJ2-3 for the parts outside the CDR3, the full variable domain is DVKVTQSSRYLVKRTGEKVFLECVQDMDHENMFWYRQDPGLGLRLIYFSYDVKMKEKGDIPEGYSVSREKKERFSLILESASTNQTSMYLCASRLSTDTQYFGPGTRLTVL.

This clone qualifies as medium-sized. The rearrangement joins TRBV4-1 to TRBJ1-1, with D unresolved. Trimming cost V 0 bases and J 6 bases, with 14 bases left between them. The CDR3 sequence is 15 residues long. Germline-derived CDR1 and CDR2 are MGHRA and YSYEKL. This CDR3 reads CASSQEAGGLAEAFF. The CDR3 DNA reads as TGCGCCAGCAGCCAAGAGGCCGGAGGGTTGGCTGAAGCTTTCTTT.

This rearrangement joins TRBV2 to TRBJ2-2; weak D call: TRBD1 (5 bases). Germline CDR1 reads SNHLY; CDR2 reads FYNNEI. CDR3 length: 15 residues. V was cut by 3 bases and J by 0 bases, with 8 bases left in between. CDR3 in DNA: TGTGCCAGCAGTGATCCAGGGTCGAACACCGGGGAGCTGTTTTTT. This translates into CASSDPGSNTGELFF. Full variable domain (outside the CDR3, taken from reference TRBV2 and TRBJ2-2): EPEVTQTPSHQVTQMGQEVILRCVPISNHLYFYWYRQILGQKVEFLVSFYNNEISEKSEIFDDQFSVERPDGSNFTLKIRSTKLEDSAMYFCASSDPGSNTGELFFGEGSRLTVL.